This paragraph reports one T cell receptor (beta chain). The data were obtained in a study of blood T cell repertoires in COVID-19. At the level of the study: Cohort 3 recovery required two negative PCRs, clearance, or symptom resolution.

Data came from immunoSEQ multiplex PCR; TCRdb stores just in-frame clones and leaves some out. The data contain 300,000 to 450,000 clones, approximately 89% of them singletons. The CDR3 length is 14 residues. V lost 4 bases to trimming and J lost 0 bases, with 13 bases between them. Germline V gene lookup returns CDR1 SQVTM and CDR2 ANQGSEA. The chain links TRBV29-1 to TRBJ2-7; D is perhaps TRBD2 (6 bases). Material: PBMCs or T cells enriched from blood (not recorded which). This TCR derives from a man aged 35 to 55 in a cohort exposed to, infected with or recovered from COVID-19 (not recorded which). The CDR3 here is CSVGLVSSSYEQYF. The CDR3 DNA follows: TGCAGCGTTGGACTAGTATCTAGCTCCTACGAGCAGTACTTC.